This T cell receptor (beta chain) is from a study of T cell clonality in common variable immunodeficiency. Study-level results: Shared TCRbeta clones were fewer between CVID subjects than controls. Reportedly, TCR beta sequences from common variable immunodeficiency showed fewer deletions and N-nucleotide insertions.

Sequencing was performed with immunoSEQ multiplex PCR; in TCRdb, only in-frame clones are kept and a portion is missing. The specimen has 30,000 to 40,000 clones, none found just once. This clone was seen a few times. Its antigen is not identified. A much bigger clone sits one base away, suggesting this may be a read error. Coverage ceases 3 residues before the CDR3 finishes, and the germline J gene fills in the end. The identical CDR3 is also encoded by other nucleotide sequences in the sample. The CDR3 runs to 14 residues. Per the germline V gene, CDR1 is MNHNS and CDR2 is SASEGT. Heparinized whole blood, about 5 to 8.5 ml, came from each donor.

The sample was peripheral blood mononuclear cells. The chain joins TRBV6-1 to TRBJ1-3, with D possibly matching TRBD1 (5 bases). The source of this sequence is a person aged 18 to 75 in good health. The CDR3 is CASSDQGFGNTIYF. The part of the CDR3 DNA that was read is TGTGCCAGCAGTGACCAGGGTTTTGGAAACACG.